This T cell receptor (beta chain) emerged from a study of cytomegalovirus exposure and HLA in healthy donors. In the PCR, 60 Vbeta and 13 Jbeta primers were used. Assay: immunoSEQ multiplex PCR; the TCRdb copy retains only in-frame clones and omits some. The sample consists of around 70,000 clones, more than 80% of them appearing once. The germline V gene has CDR1 SGDLS and CDR2 YYNGEE. The CDR3 is made up of 16 amino acids. The V and J ends lost 3 bases and 7 bases, in that order; junction bases with no gene match: 11. The specimen sequenced was PBMCs. The chain links TRBV9 to TRBJ2-7, with 12 bases that match TRBD1. The TCR originated in a woman in her 30s in good health and CMV-seronegative. The CDR3 spells CASSEGEGQGAWEQYF. The CDR3 bases are TGTGCCAGCAGCGAGGGGGAGGGACAGGGGGCTTGGGAGCAGTACTTC.